This T cell receptor (beta chain) was found in a study of cytomegalovirus exposure and HLA in healthy donors (dated 2017 in TCRdb). About the study as a whole: In an earlier analysis of roughly 500 of the donors, approximately 260 Gb of sequence data and 100 million or so unique TCR beta sequences from roughly 190 million T cells were reported. A separate validation cohort of roughly 130 different subjects was used in addition to the roughly 700-subject first cohort. To study patterns of TCR occurrence, a later analysis re-analyzed previously published TCR beta repertoires from more than 550 donors and added high-resolution HLA genotyping. Every discovery cohort repertoire had been produced on one sequencing platform. Rather than drawing on any new phenotypic data, the later analysis identified candidate immune exposures from TCR beta sequences and the way those sequences occurred across donors. HLA typing covered class I and class II loci at four-digit resolution. Donor age, sex, ethnicity and CMV serostatus were compiled alongside the repertoire data. The study aimed to test whether cataloging public T cell receptors could reveal signatures of past pathogen exposure. Among the roughly 400 genotyped donors, around 81% belonged to the genetic ancestry cluster associated with self-reported Caucasian donors. The study profiled the T cell repertoires of hundreds of subjects by immunosequencing and related them to cytomegalovirus serostatus. A later genetic analysis took genome-wide SNP genotypes for about three fifths of the roughly 700 donors and used that subset as a discovery cohort. Typing coverage varied by locus: roughly 629-640 donors for A, B, C, DRB1 and DQB1; 522 for DQA1; about 590 for DPA1; around 450 for DPB1. To decide whether each TCR beta V gene segment behaved as functional or pseudogenic, an earlier analysis of some 600 of the donors relied on high-throughput TCR beta sequencing. On average, about 240,000 unique TCR beta nucleotide sequences were sequenced per donor among roughly 430 genotyped donors of the cohort, with 15% to 20% of those sequences being non-productive. Roughly five DR-DQ haplotypes were treated as single units for association and clustering because of strong linkage in the cohort. To predict cytomegalovirus infection status, the study brought together high-throughput TCR immunosequencing, statistical association of individual TCRs with disease status, and machine learning. An early release covering 550 to 700 HLA-typed donors comprised approximately 300 gigabases of sequencing data and roughly 85 million unique TCR sequences.

The cohort comprised hundreds of healthy bone marrow donors. All cohort members were sampled while nominally healthy, although unrecorded immune exposures were likely present. The donor tested CMV seropositive and was one of the 289 seropositive cohort members. Each donor provided a peripheral blood sample, and peripheral blood mononuclear cells were used for TCR beta sequencing. The Qiagen DNeasy Blood Extraction Kit was used to extract genomic DNA from the blood cell samples. From a lookup of the germline V gene (reference sequence), CDR1 and CDR2 are SSHAT and FNYEAQ. The CDR3 starts with the cysteine, ends with the phenylalanine, and has 15 residues. The only DNA kept is the CDR3, 45 bases in frame from the first base. Summary of the overall study and its limitations: The study listed 150 to 200 TCR beta chains as associated with cytomegalovirus. Because some donors lacked HLA typing at each locus, the association tests relied only on the typed subset. Over 15 rarely observed V segments, including chromosome 9 orphons, were excluded from the earlier analysis of approximately 500 of the donors because counts were too low. In vitro tests confirmed that three of the cytomegalovirus-associated TCR beta chains recognize cytomegalovirus antigens. According to a later genetic analysis, donors in an Asian-associated ancestry cluster had fewer N-insertions in productive TCRs than the approximately 610-donor mean. A further reported finding was that TCR beta sequences accurately predicted the HLA-A and HLA-B alleles for most subjects in the first cohort. In a later analysis, the rate of TCR association differed among HLA loci, with DRB1 alleles having the most associated TCRs and HLA-C alleles having the fewest. A later analysis reported that several top co-occurrence clusters appeared linked to parvovirus B19, influenza, CMV and Epstein-Barr virus. According to the authors, the approach could potentially be generalized to other disease states and immunological phenotypes. Roughly uniform sequencing depth across donors was assumed in presence/absence analyses, although this assumption may not hold. Most CMV-associated TCR beta chains appeared to be HLA-restricted in a later analysis, and the HLA associations seemed to be driven largely by CMV exposure. The classifier was reported to diagnose cytomegalovirus status with high specificity and sensitivity in both the original and validation cohorts. The cohort was sequenced for TCR beta chains only, and without alpha or paired-chain data the features that could be detected were limited. For the cohort, immune exposure information was limited to CMV serostatus. Correlated functional status among segregating V segments might be attributable to linkage disequilibrium, but an unknown experimental factor could not be ruled out. A group of highly shared sequence variants was considered likely to be a technical artifact of the sequencing pipeline. When HLA alleles, especially DR and DQ, strongly co-occurred, attributing TCR associations to individual alleles was difficult. In a later analysis, HLA-associated TCR beta chains were found to be more clonally expanded and to have lower generation probabilities than equally common non-associated chains. Some IMGT-functional V segments, including TRBV6-2 and TRBV6-3, could not be distinguished by the 87-base-pair reads and were therefore excluded. In a later analysis, around 17,000 TCR beta sequences were associated with specific HLA alleles at a false discovery rate of 0.05. In an earlier analysis of 500 to 650 of the donors, most TCR beta V segments appeared in productive rearrangements about 87% or about 30% of the time, broadly matching IMGT annotations. While some public TCRs were present in many individuals, most TCR sequences turned up only very rarely across donors. An association between a missense DCLRE1C variant and V-gene and J-gene trimming of TCR beta chains was found in a later genetic analysis and replicated in an independent cohort.

Libraries were made using the immunoSEQ multiplex PCR assay. The multiplex PCR relied on a mix of 60 forward primers for TCR Vbeta segments and 13 reverse primers for TCR Jbeta segments. The CDR3 region of rearranged TCR beta genes was amplified from genomic DNA with a multiplex PCR assay. The amplified TCR beta libraries were sequenced on the Illumina HiSeq System as 87-base-pair reads. The published analysis was carried out like this. A later analysis counted about 82 million unique TCR beta chains across the 690 or so repertoires, and approximately 11 million of these chains were shared by at least two donors. Raw reads were error-corrected and collapsed into unique sequences with a nearest-neighbor algorithm that merged closely related sequences to remove PCR and sequencing errors. To assign V, D and J gene segments, CDR3 sequences were aligned to IMGT reference sequences. For a sequence to be retained, a match of at least six nucleotides to both a V gene segment and a J gene segment was required. A rearrangement counted as productive if the CDR3 had no stop codons and remained in frame with V and J, and every other rearrangement counted as non-productive. Following IMGT convention, CDR3 was defined as the stretch from the second conserved V-encoded cysteine up to the conserved J-encoded phenylalanine. The earlier analysis of around 640 of the donors excluded sequences that lacked an unambiguous match to a single V gene segment. An earlier analysis of some 610 of the donors called V segments functional above 56.7% productive rearrangements and segregating when the between-donor standard deviation exceeded 5%. A statistical classification framework was developed to diagnose cytomegalovirus status using the catalog of TCR beta chain sequences. In a later analysis, TCR nucleotide sequences were compared against IMGT/GENE-DB human TR gene sequences so that V and J genes could be assigned. Using the TCRdist pipeline, a later analysis assigned CDR3 sequences along with most-parsimonious VDJ recombination scenarios. In a later analysis, every TCR beta chain was defined by the combination of its CDR3 amino acid sequence and its V-gene family, and reads without a unique V-gene family were dropped. As a way to deal with suspected cross-contamination and a sequencing artifact, a later analysis dropped 450 to 600 nucleotide sequences that were highly shared and had low generation probability. A later analysis calculated a clonal expansion index for each public chain from normalized within-repertoire ranks of inferred template counts. Generation probabilities in a later analysis came from a VDJ recombination model fitted to out-of-frame rearrangements, and those results were checked against IGoR. A later analysis scored TCR-TCR, TCR-HLA and TCR-CMV co-occurrence with hypergeometric tests, applying a repertoire-size bias correction to TCR pairs. To estimate false discovery rates, a later analysis permuted the HLA or CMV assignments 20 times. In a later analysis, co-occurring TCRs were grouped using DBSCAN, with TCRdist sequence similarity added in when clustering inside HLA-allele-positive subsets. Repertoires with fewer than 30,000 or more than 120,000 public chains, plus five repertoires with anomalous nucleotide sharing, were excluded from co-occurrence clustering. The table was pulled from immuneACCESS by TCRdb, which kept in-frame rearrangements only. Such tables lose some clones; where checked, under half of the loss comes from unresolved V genes, and the rest has no known cause. D and trimming were read from the DNA, whereas the V and J calls and clone size are those reported in that table. The sample table records 75,000 to 90,000 clones; 10% of these occur just once. Approximately 25% of the sample lies in the top ten.

This clone showed up just a few times. Its antigen is still unknown. A read error may account for a junction end that differs from germline. The sample was PBMCs. This chain is built from TRBV7-7 and TRBJ2-2; a stretch of 9 junction bases matches TRBD2. The source is a man aged 55 to 70 in good health and CMV-seropositive. The nucleotides are TGTGCTAGCAGCGCGGGACTAGCAAACACCGGGGAGCTGTTTTTT. It is translated as CASSAGLANTGELFF.